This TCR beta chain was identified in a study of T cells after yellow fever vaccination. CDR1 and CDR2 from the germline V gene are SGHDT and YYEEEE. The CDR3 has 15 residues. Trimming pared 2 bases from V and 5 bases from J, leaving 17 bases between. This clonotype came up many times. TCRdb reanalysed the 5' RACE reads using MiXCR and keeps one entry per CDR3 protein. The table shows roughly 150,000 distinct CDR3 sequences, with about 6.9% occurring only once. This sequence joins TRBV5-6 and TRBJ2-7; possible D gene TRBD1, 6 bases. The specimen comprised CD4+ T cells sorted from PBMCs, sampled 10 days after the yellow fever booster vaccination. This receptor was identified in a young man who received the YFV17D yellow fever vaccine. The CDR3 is CASSLRPVRGDEQYF. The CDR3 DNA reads TGTGCCAGCAGCTTACGACCGGTCAGGGGAGACGAGCAGTACTTC.